These 29 T cell receptor beta chains originate from one sample sequenced in a study of human T cells and chemical hapten exposure. Indicated treatment: therapeutic diphenylcyclopropenone sensitization with weekly scalp DPC. For the library, individual cDNA molecules each received unique molecular identifiers. TCRdb reprocessed the reads with MiXCR, giving one entry per CDR3 protein. The table lists fewer than 200 distinct CDR3 sequences, 50% to 70% of them singletons. Here the sequenced sample was whole blood, taken before DPC sensitization or 2, 6, or about 24 weeks after (not recorded which). Source of these receptors: an adult with alopecia areata. Some clones in this sample may be carry-over from other donors' samples. This table probably holds off-target reads from a library built for another chain.

The chain links TRBV6-1 to TRBJ2-5; 12 bases map to TRBD2. Germline V gene sequence: CDR1 MNHNS, CDR2 SASEGT. The CDR3 length is 15 residues. V was clipped by 6 bases and J by 1 base; unmatched bases: 3. The DNA for the CDR3 is TGTGCCAGCAGCCTAGCGGGAGGGGGCCAAGAGACCCAGTACTTC. Translating gives CASSLAGGGQETQYF.

This clonotype was counted a few times. The J gene is TRBJ1-1, the V gene TRBV12-3 or TRBV12-4; no reliable D call. The CDR3 is 14 residues long. V shed 5 bases and J shed 9 bases, with 19 bases lying between them. In DNA form, the CDR3 reads TGTGCCAGCAGTGCTACCGAAGCGGCGGGGAAAGCTTTCTTT. Translation: CASSATEAAGKAFF.

This clonotype was recorded a few times. This chain links TRBV6-5 with TRBJ2-7, with D perhaps assigned TRBD1 or TRBD2 (7 bases each). V was trimmed by 4 bases and J by 5 bases, leaving 15 bases between them. CDR1 is MNHEY, CDR2 SVGAGI, per germline. There are 14 residues in the CDR3. The CDR3 here is CASSWSRGGDEQYF. As DNA, the CDR3 is TGTGCCAGCAGTTGGTCCAGGGGGGGTGACGAGCAGTACTTC.

This clonotype came up a few times. V and J are TRBV7-9 and TRBJ1-3; tentatively, D is TRBD1 (5 bases). V was clipped by 1 base and J by 2 bases, with 9 bases between them. Germline V CDR1 and CDR2: SEHNR, FQNEAQ (reference sequence). There are 15 residues in the CDR3. The CDR3: CASSLEGTAGNTIYF. DNA of the CDR3: TGTGCCAGCAGCTTAGAAGGGACTGCTGGAAACACCATATATTTT. The whole variable domain, filled in from reference TRBV7-9 and TRBJ1-3, reads DTGVSQNPRHKITKRGQNVTFRCDPISEHNRLYWYRQTLGQGPEFLTYFQNEAQLEKSRLLSDRFSAERPKGSFSTLEIQRTEQGDSAMYLCASSLEGTAGNTIYFGEGSWLTVV.

The J gene is TRBJ2-7, the V gene TRBV27, with 7 nucleotides matching TRBD2. V was pared by 3 bases and J by 0 bases, with 5 bases of the junction left unmatched. The CDR3 consists of 15 residues. CDR1 is MNHEY, CDR2 SMNVEV, per germline (reference sequence). The CDR3 protein is CASSFDGRLSYEQYF. The CDR3 bases are TGTGCCAGCAGTTTTGACGGGAGGCTCTCCTACGAGCAGTACTTC.

The sample holds a few counts of this clonotype. The chain carries TRBV7-9 and TRBJ2-3, with unresolved D. This CDR3 is 15 amino acids long. Looked up from germline, CDR1 is SEHNR and CDR2 is FQNEAQ (reference sequence). Trimming removed 7 bases at V and 2 bases at J, with 16 bases between. DNA of the CDR3: TGTGCCAGCAACCCGGGCGGCGTAGCCACAGATACGCAGTATTTT. Encoded protein: CASNPGGVATDTQYF.

The gene calls are TRBV10-3 and TRBJ1-2, with D unresolved. This CDR3 has 13 residues. The germline V and J ends were trimmed by 7 bases and 8 bases, with 17 bases remaining between them. CDR1 and CDR2 from the germline V gene are ENHRY and SYGVKD. As DNA, the CDR3 is TGTGCCATCAAGGGTCCCGGACTCAGGGGCTACACCTTC. It yields the protein CAIKGPGLRGYTF.

The V gene is TRBV6-1, the J gene TRBJ1-1; D not certain. The V gene lost 6 bases and the J gene lost 1 base, with 9 bases spanning the gap. The CDR3 extends over 13 amino acids. Germline loops: CDR1 MNHNS, CDR2 SASEGT. The CDR3 nucleotides are TGTGCCAGCAGGCCTGACAAGAACACTGAAGCTTTCTTT. Its translation is CASRPDKNTEAFF.

This clonotype occurred a few times. V gene TRBV6-5 combines with J gene TRBJ2-7, with TRBD2 identical over 8 bases. V lost 6 bases, J lost 4 bases, and 11 bases stayed unmatched. CDR3 length equals 15 residues. Germline loops: CDR1 MNHEY, CDR2 SVGAGI. The CDR3 region is CASSPGLASQYEQYF. Here the CDR3 DNA reads TGTGCCAGCAGCCCCGGACTAGCAAGTCAATACGAGCAGTACTTC.

V and J are TRBV20-1 and TRBJ2-6; D gene unclear. This CDR3 has 14 residues. The V gene lost 5 bases and the J gene lost 0 bases, with 8 bases spanning the gap. Germline V lookup: CDR1 DFQATT, CDR2 SNEGSKA (reference sequence). CDR3 nucleotides: TGCAGTGCTCAAACCTACTCTGGGGCCAACGTCCTGACTTTC. Translating it yields CSAQTYSGANVLTF.

The chain joins TRBV12-3 or TRBV12-4 to TRBJ2-2; tentatively, D is TRBD1 (6 bases). The CDR3 contains 15 residues. The V end lost 5 bases, the J end lost 1 base, and 11 bases lay between the germline ends. CDR3 coding DNA: TGTGCCAGCAGTCCCACGACAGGGAACACCGGGGAGCTGTTTTTT. Protein product: CASSPTTGNTGELFF.

The CDR3 sequence: CSAQGGVAVYNSPLHF. In DNA, the CDR3 is TGCAGTGCTCAGGGGGGGGTGGCCGTCTATAATTCACCCCTCCACTTT. The J gene is TRBJ1-6, the V gene TRBV20-1; 7 bases are shared with TRBD1. The CDR3 consists of 16 residues. The germline V gene encodes CDR1 DFQATT and CDR2 SNEGSKA (reference sequence). V was pared by 5 bases and J by 3 bases, with 10 bases of the junction left unmatched.

CDR3 region: CASSIGTENYGYTF. CDR3 sequence (DNA): TGTGCCAGCTCAATCGGGACTGAGAACTATGGCTACACCTTC. J is TRBJ1-2 and V is TRBV18; D perhaps matches TRBD1 (5 bases). There are 14 residues in the CDR3. Germline loops: CDR1 KGHSH, CDR2 LQKENI. Trimming removed 5 bases from V and 2 bases from J, with 12 bases in between.

The chain joins TRBV5-1 to TRBJ2-5; D is uncertain. Trimming removed 2 bases at V and 0 bases at J, with 5 bases between. Germline assignment: CDR1 SGHRS and CDR2 YFSETQ. CDR3 length equals 13 residues. In DNA, the CDR3 is TGCGCCAGCAGCTTCAAGCACCAAGAGACCCAGTACTTC. It specifies CASSFKHQETQYF.

V and J are TRBV6-2 or TRBV6-3 and TRBJ1-5, with 7 bases aligning to TRBD1. Looked up from germline, CDR1 is MNHEY and CDR2 is SVGEGT. The CDR3 loop spans 12 amino acids. J lost 11 bases, V lost 4 bases, and 5 bases had no gene match. This chain's CDR3 is CASSLTGESQHF. DNA for the CDR3: TGTGCCAGCAGTTTAACAGGGGAGTCCCAGCATTTT.

This clonotype showed up just a few times. The chain combines TRBV12-3 or TRBV12-4 with TRBJ1-4; D not certain. CDR3 length: 15 amino acids. Trimming left V 6 bases short and J 3 bases short, with 14 bases between. CDR3 residues: CASSSGNLANEKLFF. For the CDR3, the DNA is TGTGCCAGCAGCTCTGGAAACTTGGCTAATGAAAAACTGTTTTTT.

The J gene is TRBJ2-3, the V gene TRBV28, with D perhaps matching TRBD2 (5 bases). This CDR3 contains 14 residues. CDR1 is MDHEN and CDR2 is SYDVKM in the germline V gene. V lost 10 bases, J lost 6 bases, and 20 bases lay in between. The CDR3 here is CATLDRDQGDTQYF. In DNA form, the CDR3 reads TGTGCCACCTTAGACCGGGATCAAGGTGATACGCAGTATTTT.

The chain employs TRBV5-1 and TRBJ2-1; a weak D match, TRBD2 (5 bases). Trimming shortened V by 2 bases and J by 5 bases, and 14 bases separated the two germline ends. The CDR3 is made up of 15 amino acids. Germline CDR1 and CDR2: SGHRS and YFSETQ. Here the CDR3 reads CASSFVEGTDNEQFF. As DNA, the CDR3 is TGCGCCAGCAGCTTTGTCGAGGGAACTGACAATGAGCAGTTCTTC. The entire variable domain, with the rest obtained from reference TRBV5-1 and TRBJ2-1, is as follows: KAGVTQTPRYLIKTRGQQVTLSCSPISGHRSVSWYQQTPGQGLQFLFEYFSETQRNKGNFPGRFSGRQFSNSRSEMNVSTLELGDSALYLCASSFVEGTDNEQFFGPGTRLTVL.

V is TRBV2 and J is TRBJ2-6; no definite D call. The length of the CDR3 is 15 residues. The ends were cut back, 6 bases at V and 0 bases at J, with 9 bases in the middle. Germline V gene lookup returns CDR1 SNHLY and CDR2 FYNNEI. The CDR3 loop reads CASRTQLSGANVLTF. The CDR3 DNA is TGTGCCAGCAGGACCCAACTCTCTGGGGCCAACGTCCTGACTTTC.

There are a few counts of this clonotype. This chain connects TRBV4-1 to TRBJ2-7; D ambiguous. V was clipped by 6 bases and J by 2 bases, with 11 bases between them. CDR3 size: 13 residues. Germline V gives CDR1 MGHRA, CDR2 YSYEKL. The CDR3 is CASSPGGAYEQYF. The CDR3 DNA sequence: TGCGCCAGCAGTCCCGGCGGAGCCTACGAGCAGTACTTC.

This clonotype was found a few times. The chain employs TRBV7-2 and TRBJ2-7; unclear D gene. Trimming cost V 7 bases and J 4 bases, with 14 bases left between them. CDR3 size: 13 residues. Germline CDR1 SGHTA, CDR2 FQGNSA. As DNA, the CDR3 is TGTGCCAGCAACCCGTTTCCCCGGTACGAGCAGTACTTC. Protein sequence: CASNPFPRYEQYF.

This chain uses TRBV30 with TRBJ2-7; TRBD2 aligns across 13 bases. Trimming took 3 bases from V and 5 from J; bases not matched to a gene: 7. From germline, CDR1 is GTSNPN and CDR2 SVGIG (reference sequence). This CDR3 region has 15 residues. The CDR3 sequence: CAWSALAGGPHEQYF. The DNA for the CDR3 is TGTGCCTGGAGCGCACTAGCGGGAGGGCCGCACGAGCAGTACTTC. The full variable domain, completed using reference TRBV30 and TRBJ2-7, is SQTIHQWPATLVQPVGSPLSLECTVEGTSNPNLYWYRQAAGRGLQLLFYSVGIGQISSEVPQNLSASRPQDRQFILSSKKLLLSDSGFYLCAWSALAGGPHEQYFGPGTRLTVT.

This clonotype has just one count. The chain combines TRBV9 with TRBJ2-6, with no clear D. Germline loops: CDR1 SGDLS, CDR2 YYNGEE. The length of the CDR3 is 14 residues. Trimming took 2 bases from V and 2 from J, leaving 5 bases between them. The CDR3 sequence: CASSVNTGANVLTF. The CDR3 coding sequence is TGTGCCAGCAGCGTTAACACTGGGGCCAACGTCCTGACTTTC.

The chain joins TRBV20-1 to TRBJ2-5, with D perhaps matching TRBD2 (5 bases). Germline V gene sequence: CDR1 DFQATT, CDR2 SNEGSKA (reference sequence). The CDR3 is 16 amino acids. The ends were cut back, 0 bases at V and 2 bases at J, with 16 bases in the middle. CDR3 DNA sequence: TGCAGTGCTAGAGATTTTCGGTTGATAGCGCAAGAGACCCAGTACTTC. Protein product: CSARDFRLIAQETQYF.

This chain links TRBV3-1 with TRBJ1-6; D possibly corresponds to TRBD1 (6 bases). The CDR3 length is 15 residues. The germline gives CDR1 LGHDT, CDR2 YNNKEL (reference sequence). Trimming pared 0 bases from V and 10 bases from J, leaving 13 bases between. CDR3 in amino acids: CASSQDRGIGSPLHF. CDR3 bases: TGTGCCAGCAGCCAAGACAGGGGCATAGGATCACCCCTCCACTTT.

This sequence joins TRBV7-8 and TRBJ2-3; 10 bases fit TRBD2. The V gene end was trimmed by 1 base and the J gene end by 2 bases; junction bases not matched to a gene: 9. The CDR3 is 18 amino acids. CDR1 and CDR2 (germline): SGHVS, FQNEAQ. This CDR3 is CASSLGAGSGRITDTQYF. The DNA of the CDR3 is TGTGCCAGCAGCTTAGGGGCGGGTAGCGGGAGGATCACAGATACGCAGTATTTT. Full variable domain (outside the CDR3, taken from reference TRBV7-8 and TRBJ2-3): GAGVSQSPRYKVAKRGQDVALRCDPISGHVSLFWYQQALGQGPEFLTYFQNEAQLDKSGLPSDRFFAERPEGSVSTLKIQRTQQEDSAVYLCASSLGAGSGRITDTQYFGPGTRLTVL.

The chain uses TRBV6-6 and TRBJ2-5, with no clear D. This CDR3 comprises 13 residues. The V gene lost 7 bases and the J gene lost 1 base, with 10 bases spanning the gap. The V gene's germline CDR1 is MNHNY and CDR2 SVGAGI (reference sequence). The chain's CDR3 is CASTNGLQETQYF. The CDR3 DNA is TGTGCCAGCACTAACGGGCTCCAAGAGACCCAGTACTTC.

This clonotype was counted only a few times. This chain links TRBV7-2 with TRBJ2-1, with TRBD2 matching over 10 bases. With V trimmed by 7 bases and J by 2 bases, 8 bases remained unmatched. CDR1 SGHTA and CDR2 FQGNSA come from the germline V gene. CDR3 length equals 16 residues. The CDR3 loop is CASTPGGTSAYNEQFF. CDR3 DNA sequence: TGTGCCAGCACCCCCGGCGGGACTAGCGCCTACAATGAGCAGTTCTTC.

With regard to this clonotype: One end of the junction does not line up with germline, which may come from a read error. J is TRBJ1-6 and V is TRBV6-6, with TRBD1 as a possible D gene (5 bases). Germline CDR1 and CDR2: MNHNY and SVGAGI (reference sequence). This CDR3 has 17 amino acids. The CDR3 here is CASSYSVRVGYNSPLHF. The CDR3 nucleotides are TGTGCCAGCAGTTACTCAGTCAGGGTGGGCTATAATTCACCCCTCCATTTT.